This T cell receptor (beta chain) was captured by sequencing in a study of STAT3 mutations in large granular lymphocyte leukemia. Study-level background: More than half of T-LGLL patients received immunosuppressive therapy.

General study results and limits: Differing intervals and regimens complicate linking therapy response to clone burden. At least one immunodominant TCR beta clonotype appeared in every T-cell large granular lymphocyte leukemia patient.

On this clone: Antigen: not known.

This table comes from immunoSEQ multiplex PCR, and its TCRdb copy is limited to in-frame clones, with some not included. The data contain 30,000 to 45,000 clones, approximately 91% of them singletons. CDR3 length: 15 residues. CDR1 is SGHRS and CDR2 is YFSETQ in the germline V gene. V shed 0 bases and J shed 8 bases, with 17 bases lying between them. The source of this sequence is a human donor with T large granular lymphocyte leukemia. Some clones in this sample may be carry-over from other donors' samples. This chain joins TRBV5-1 and TRBJ1-1; D might be TRBD1 (6 bases). Sequencing was carried out using PBMCs. The CDR3 loop reads CASSLAGGGQPEAFF. For the CDR3, the DNA is TGCGCCAGCAGCTTGGCCGGGGGGGGCCAACCGGAAGCTTTCTTT.